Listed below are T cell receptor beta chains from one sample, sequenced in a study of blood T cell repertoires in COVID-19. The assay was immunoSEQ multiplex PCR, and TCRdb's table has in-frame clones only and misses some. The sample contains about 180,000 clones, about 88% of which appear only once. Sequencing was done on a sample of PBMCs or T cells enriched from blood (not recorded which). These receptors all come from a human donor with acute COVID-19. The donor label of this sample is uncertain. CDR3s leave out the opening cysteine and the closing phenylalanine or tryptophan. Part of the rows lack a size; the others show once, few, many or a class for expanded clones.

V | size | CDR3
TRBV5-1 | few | ASSFVRTSPGGYT
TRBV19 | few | ASSFGTPDNSPLH
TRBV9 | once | ASSVGASEGTDTQY
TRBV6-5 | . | ASGELITNYGYT
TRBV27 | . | ASSVRGGAYNEQF
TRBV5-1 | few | ASSNGQGDSPLH
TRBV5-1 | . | ASSLDGTELYEQY
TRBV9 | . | ASTPVSLNEQF
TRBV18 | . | ASSVPGQGGSETEAF
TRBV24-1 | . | ATSDSLAGGGDTQY
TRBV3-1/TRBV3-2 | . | ASSQTPRRGLNTEAF
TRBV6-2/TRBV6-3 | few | ASSLYRTDNQPQH
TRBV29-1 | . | SVEDRGGTGKFYGYT
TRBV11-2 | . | ASSPRLAGSSYEQY
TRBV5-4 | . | ASSLVPGNSGANVLT
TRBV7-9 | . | ASSRTGRAQPQH
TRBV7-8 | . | ASSLRTGGLPTNYGYT
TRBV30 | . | AWSAGLAWETQY
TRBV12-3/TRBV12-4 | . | AVPRGYYGYT
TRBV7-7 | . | ASSLRTGRDSPLH
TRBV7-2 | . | ASSLAGRNEQF
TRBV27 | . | ASSFQKTYEQY
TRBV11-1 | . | ASSSDRVGEKLF
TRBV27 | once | ASGIRGDQPQH
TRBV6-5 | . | ASSRGDRDNQPQH
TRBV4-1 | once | ASSQGRQGRKDSPLH
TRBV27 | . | ASSLRPMNTEAF
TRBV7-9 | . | ASSLGQGAYNEQF
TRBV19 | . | ASSPLDRDGYT
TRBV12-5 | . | ASGLAPAGRRFYEQY
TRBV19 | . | ASSIRQGAEKLF
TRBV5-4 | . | ASSSGGGARSNQPQH
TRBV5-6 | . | ASAPSPAGNEQF
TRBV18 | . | ASSPGLVGEETQY
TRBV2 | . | ASRTGRLTNTEAF
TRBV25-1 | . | ASSRGHGTEAF
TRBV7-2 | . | ASSLPPGGGGHNEQF
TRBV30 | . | AWKGGGNYGYT
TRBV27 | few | ASAASGGPGANVLT
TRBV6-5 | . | ASVSLLGNTIY
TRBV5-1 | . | ASRQGDNTEAF
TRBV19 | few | ASSIGRVRSPLH
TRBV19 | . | ASTTVPQGSNQPQH
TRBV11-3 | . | ASSPVIGDTGELF
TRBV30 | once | AWDSRTDSYEQY
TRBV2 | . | ASRIRGQNTEAF
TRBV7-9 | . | ASSLGGLAYNEQF
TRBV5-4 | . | ASSLEVGAGSQTQY
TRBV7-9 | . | ASSSHRGQDTEAF
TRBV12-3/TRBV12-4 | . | ASSFGRDQPQH
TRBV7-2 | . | ASSSRGGRGGYEQY